This TCR beta chain was recovered during a study of persistence of HIV-infected CD4 T cells. Study at large: Blood samples, up to 180 mL, came from multiple time points, except two leukapheresis donors sampled once.

Stimulation used about 9.2 ug/mL lysate from CMV-infected fibroblasts. Memory cells lacking CD40L and CD69 with high CD45RO were sorted. Donors had undetectable plasma HIV-1 RNA, under 50 copies/mL, for 4+ years. CD8+ T cells were removed from PBMCs prior to stimulation. The J segment lost 7 bases and the V segment lost 3 bases, leaving 8 bases of the junction unmatched. From germline, CDR1 is MDHEN and CDR2 SYDVKM. The CDR3 has 14 amino acids. The libraries were made with immunoSEQ version 4 in survey mode. The repertoire was sequenced with immunoSEQ multiplex PCR; TCRdb's copy has only in-frame clones and lacks some. The sample records more than 30,000 clones, around 80% being singletons. Only a few counts were recorded for this clone. Its specificity is unknown.

Sequences were derived from CD4+ T cells sorted from PBMCs after approximately 19-hour stimulation, sampled from a patient who received antiretroviral therapy. The sequence was collected from an adult man with HIV who was CMV-seropositive. The gene calls are TRBV28 and TRBJ1-2, with TRBD1 matching 7 bases. The DNA for the CDR3 is TGTGCCAGCAGTTTGGGTACAGGGGAAGTTGGCTACACCTTC. It is translated as CASSLGTGEVGYTF.